These T cell receptor beta chains were read from a single sample in a study of blood T cell repertoires in COVID-19. TCRdb's table, derived via immunoSEQ multiplex PCR, lists solely in-frame clones and lacks some. Of over 55,000 clones listed, roughly 90% are singletons. Sequenced material: peripheral blood. Receptor source: a woman over 75 with COVID-19, enrolled during active disease. The CDR3 runs from the conserved cysteine through the conserved F or W. D genes are given only for firm matches. Part of the rows lack a size; the others show once, few, many or a class for expanded clones.

>TRBD1|TRBV24-1|.|TRBJ2-3
TGTGCCACCAGTGGTGGGGACAGTCCCACAGATACGCAGTATTTT
CATSGGDSPTDTQYF
>.|TRBV5-1|.|TRBJ1-2
TGCGCCAGCAGCCCTCGAACAGGGATAGCTAACTATGGCTACACCTTC
CASSPRTGIANYGYTF
>.|TRBV5-6|.|TRBJ1-2
TGTGCCAGCGAGGGATGGGGGCTGATTGGGCTTGGCTACACCTTC
CASEGWGLIGLGYTF
>.|TRBV19|.|TRBJ1-2
TGTGCCAGTAGTAACACCAGGACAGTATTCTATGGCTACACCTTC
CASSNTRTVFYGYTF
>.|TRBV20-1|.|TRBJ2-1
TGCAGTGCTAGTAGCCCCTCCTACAATGAGCAGTTCTTC
CSASSPSYNEQFF
>TRBD1|TRBV18|.|TRBJ2-7
TGTGCCAGCTCACCACGACCGGGACAGGGGCCCCTGGGCTTCCTGTACGAGCAGTACTTC
CASSPRPGQGPLGFLYEQYF
>.|TRBV28|.|TRBJ1-6
TGTGCCAGCAGTTCAGGGGCCTTACACCTTAAACCACCCCTCCACTTT
CASSSGALHLKPPLHF
>.|TRBV16|once|TRBJ2-5
TGTGCCAGCAGCCGTCAGGGAGAGACCCAGTACTTC
CASSRQGETQYF
>TRBD1|TRBV4-1|once|TRBJ1-2
TGCGCCAGCAGCGATCAACCGGGACAGGGCTTGGGAGGCTACACCTTC
CASSDQPGQGLGGYTF
>TRBD1|TRBV30|.|TRBJ1-6
TGTGCCTGGATGGGACAGGGGAATTCACCCCTCCACTTT
CAWMGQGNSPLHF
>.|TRBV15|.|TRBJ2-4
TGTGCCACCGGCAGCCCGGGACAAAAAAACATTCAGTACTTC
CATGSPGQKNIQYF
>.|TRBV12-3/TRBV12-4|.|TRBJ1-5
TGTGCCAGCAGTTCTCGGACAGATCAGCCCCAGCATTTT
CASSSRTDQPQHF
>.|TRBV7-9|.|TRBJ2-7
TGTGCCAGCAGTCCCCATAGCCTTTCTTCAGAATCCCCGTACTTC
CASSPHSLSSESPYF
>TRBD1|TRBV5-4|.|TRBJ2-7
TGTGCCAGCAGCTTTACAGGGGGCAACGAGCAGTACTTC
CASSFTGGNEQYF
>TRBD1|TRBV3-1/TRBV3-2|few|TRBJ2-7
TGTGCCAGCAGCCAAGCCCTCGGGACAGGGGAGGCCTACGAGCAGTACTTC
CASSQALGTGEAYEQYF
>TRBD2|TRBV7-8|.|TRBJ2-3
TGTGCCAGCAGGTCCTCTCCAGCGGGGGTTAAGGCAGATACGCAGTATTTT
CASRSSPAGVKADTQYF
>TRBD1|TRBV19|.|TRBJ2-1
TGTGCCAGTAGGAAGTTGGGACAGGGATGGAATGAGCAGTTCTTC
CASRKLGQGWNEQFF
>TRBD1|TRBV12-5|.|TRBJ1-4
TGTGCTAGTGGTTTATTCTGGACAGGGGAGGGGACAACTAATGAAAAACTGTTTTTT
CASGLFWTGEGTTNEKLFF
>.|TRBV7-2|.|TRBJ2-3
TGTGCCAGCAGCTTAGGTAGCGGCGATACGCAGTATTTT
CASSLGSGDTQYF
>.|TRBV30|.|TRBJ1-1
TGTGCCTGGAGTCCCAGGTCTGAAGCTTTCTTT
CAWSPRSEAFF
>.|TRBV4-2|.|TRBJ1-1
TGTGCCAGCAGCTCCACAGGGAGTAGGACTGAAGCTTTCTTT
CASSSTGSRTEAFF
>TRBD2|TRBV7-9|.|TRBJ2-5
TGTGCCAGCAGCCGTGCCGGGACTAAGGAGACCCAGTACTTC
CASSRAGTKETQYF
>.|TRBV10-3|.|TRBJ1-2
TGTGCCATCAGTGAGTCGGATAGGGGTTATGGCTACACCTTC
CAISESDRGYGYTF
>.|TRBV14|.|TRBJ2-1
TGTGCCAGCAGCCTAGGGGGTTTTAGGTCCTACAATGAGCAGTTCTTC
CASSLGGFRSYNEQFF
>.|TRBV7-2|.|TRBJ1-5
TGTGCCAGCAGCTCCGCGGGGAAGAATCAGCCCCAGCATTTT
CASSSAGKNQPQHF
>TRBD2|TRBV4-1|.|TRBJ2-7
TGCGCCAGCAGCCAAGTTGGAGCGGGGGGGAACGAGCAGTACTTC
CASSQVGAGGNEQYF
>.|TRBV6-2/TRBV6-3|.|TRBJ2-3
TGTGCCAGCAGTCCAAAAGATACGCAGTATTTT
CASSPKDTQYF
>.|TRBV6-5|.|TRBJ2-7
TGTGCCAGCAGCCTCGGAACCGGGTCCTACGAGCAGTACTTC
CASSLGTGSYEQYF
>.|TRBV15|.|TRBJ1-1
TGTGCCACCAGCAGAGAGCGGGGGTTGGGGGGCACTGAAGCTTTCTTT
CATSRERGLGGTEAFF
>.|TRBV7-6|.|TRBJ2-2
TGTGCCAGCACCCAAGGGGGGGCGAAGACCGGGGAGCTGTTTTTT
CASTQGGAKTGELFF
>.|TRBV9|.|TRBJ1-1
TGTGCCAGCAGCCCTTCGGGAACCTTGGACACTGAAGCTTTCTTT
CASSPSGTLDTEAFF
>.|TRBV6-5|.|TRBJ1-2
TGTGCCAGCAGTCACAGACAGGATTCGAGTGGCTACACCTTC
CASSHRQDSSGYTF
>.|TRBV6-5|.|TRBJ1-5
TGTGCCAGCAGTTACTCGGGCAGGGGAAATCAGCCCCAGCATTTT
CASSYSGRGNQPQHF
>.|TRBV9|.|TRBJ2-1
TGTGCCAGCAGCGTAGATCTAGCGATGGTGAATGAGCAGTTCTTC
CASSVDLAMVNEQFF
>TRBD1|TRBV29-1|.|TRBJ2-7
TGCAGCGTTGGGACAGGGAACGCCTACGAGCAGTACTTC
CSVGTGNAYEQYF
>TRBD1|TRBV7-9|.|TRBJ2-2
TGTGCCAGCAGAAAGGACAGGGATACCGGGGAGCTGTTTTTT
CASRKDRDTGELFF
>.|TRBV2|.|TRBJ1-4
TGTGCCAGCCAAGGACCCCGGGGTGAAAAACTGTTTTTT
CASQGPRGEKLFF
>TRBD2|TRBV4-2|.|TRBJ2-3
TGTGCCAGCAGCCAAGATACGGTAGCGGGGGGCGCAGATACGCAGTATTTT
CASSQDTVAGGADTQYF
>.|TRBV11-2|medium-sized|TRBJ2-3
TGTGCCAGCAGCTTCTACAGGGCCGCAGATACGCAGTATTTT
CASSFYRAADTQYF
>TRBD1|TRBV7-2|.|TRBJ1-6
TGTGCCAGCAGCCCCCGACAGGGTTCGTCACCCCTCCACTTT
CASSPRQGSSPLHF
>TRBD1|TRBV2|.|TRBJ2-2
TGTGCCAGCAGTCCCGCCGGGACAGGGGTAACCGGGGAGCTGTTTTTT
CASSPAGTGVTGELFF
>.|TRBV4-2|.|TRBJ1-5
TGTGCCAGCAGCCAAGATAGCGACCGGCTTACGGTGCCCCAGCATTTT
CASSQDSDRLTVPQHF
>.|TRBV21-1|.|TRBJ2-5
TGTGCCAGCAGCAAAGGTCCTAGCGCGGTCAGGGAGACCCAGTACTTC
CASSKGPSAVRETQYF
>.|TRBV6-5|.|TRBJ2-5
TGTGCCAGCAGTCCTTCTACTAGTCGGTTCGAGACCCAGTACTTC
CASSPSTSRFETQYF
>.|TRBV15|.|TRBJ2-5
TGTGCCACCAGCAGAGATGGGGGGACGGTCCGAGAGACCCAGTACTTC
CATSRDGGTVRETQYF
>.|TRBV29-1|.|TRBJ1-2
TGCAGCGTTGCAAGGGGGGGATCTATTGGCTACACCTTC
CSVARGGSIGYTF
>.|TRBV30|few|TRBJ2-7
TGTGCCTGGAGTTGGAGGGACCACGAGCAGTACTTC
CAWSWRDHEQYF
>.|TRBV7-8|.|TRBJ2-1
TGTGCCAGCAGCCCAGGTGGCTCCTACAATGAGCAGTTCTTC
CASSPGGSYNEQFF
>TRBD2|TRBV5-1|.|TRBJ2-5
TGCGCCAGCAGCCCCCAGCCTAGCGGGGGGCAAGAGACCCAGTACTTC
CASSPQPSGGQETQYF
>.|TRBV19|.|TRBJ1-1
TGTGCCAGTAGTATAGAAGGACAGTCCCTGTGGGCTAACACTGAAGCTTTCTTT
CASSIEGQSLWANTEAFF